The 10 T cell receptor beta chains reported below all come from one sample, sequenced in a study of blood T cell repertoires in COVID-19. TCRdb's copy holds only in-frame clones and misses some; the assay was immunoSEQ multiplex PCR. The sample consists of approximately 150,000 clones, roughly 87% of them appearing once. Input material: PBMCs or T cells enriched from blood (not recorded which). These receptors all stem from a human donor with acute COVID-19. The donor label of this sample is uncertain.

V usage is TRBV7-2 and J usage is TRBJ2-5, with TRBD1 matching 8 bases. CDR3 size: 14 residues. Germline V gives CDR1 SGHTA, CDR2 FQGNSA. With V trimmed by 6 bases and J by 3 bases, 6 bases remained unmatched. CDR3 residues: CASSFGQGEETQYF. In DNA, the CDR3 is TGTGCCAGCAGTTTTGGACAGGGCGAAGAGACCCAGTACTTC.

Only one count was recorded for this clone. The chain uses TRBV30 and TRBJ1-3; a weak D match, TRBD1 (5 bases). Germline CDR1 reads GTSNPN; CDR2 reads SVGIG (reference sequence). V lost 5 bases, J lost 0 bases, and 11 bases lay in between. This CDR3 contains 14 residues. The chain's CDR3 is CAWSKDISGNTIYF. CDR3 sequence (DNA): TGTGCCTGGTCAAAGGACATCTCTGGAAACACCATATATTTT.

This chain uses TRBV7-4 with TRBJ1-2, with 8 bases fitting TRBD1. Germline V gene data show CDR1 as SGHVT and CDR2 as SQSDAQ. This CDR3 is built from 13 residues. V shed 5 bases, J shed 8 bases, and the junction held 7 bases outside the gene matches. The CDR3 DNA reads TGTGCCAGCAGCCATCCAGGGGGCTGGGGCTACACCTTC. Translating it yields CASSHPGGWGYTF.

The rearrangement uses TRBV2 and TRBJ1-2; the D gene is possibly TRBD1 (6 bases). The germline V gene encodes CDR1 SNHLY and CDR2 FYNNEI. V was shortened by 5 bases and J by 8 bases, with 18 bases between the two germline ends. CDR3 length equals 14 residues. CDR3 loop: CASSWGTGPGGYTF. CDR3 in DNA: TGTGCCAGCAGTTGGGGAACAGGGCCAGGAGGCTACACCTTC.

V usage is TRBV7-9 and J usage is TRBJ1-2; D gene unclear. Trimming took 3 bases from V and 4 from J, leaving 9 bases between them. The CDR3 has 13 amino acids. From germline, CDR1 is SEHNR and CDR2 FQNEAQ (reference sequence). CDR3 residues: CASSLPDSYGYTF. The DNA of the CDR3 is TGTGCCAGCAGCTTGCCGGACTCCTATGGCTACACCTTC. Based on the CDR3 plus reference TRBV7-9 and TRBJ1-2, the full variable domain is DTGVSQNPRHKITKRGQNVTFRCDPISEHNRLYWYRQTLGQGPEFLTYFQNEAQLEKSRLLSDRFSAERPKGSFSTLEIQRTEQGDSAMYLCASSLPDSYGYTFGSGTRLTVV.

Remarks on this clone: The junction does not match germline at one end; this may be a read error. The rearrangement links TRBV4-3 to TRBJ2-2; D unclear. Germline CDR1 reads LGHNA; CDR2 reads YSLEER. The CDR3 covers 13 residues. The CDR3 reads CASSQNNNGELFF. The CDR3 DNA reads as TGCGCCAGCAGCCAAAACAACAACGGGGAGCTGTTTTTT.

The CDR3 bases are TGTGCCAGCAGGGTGACAGGGCCGACGGAAAAACTGTTTTTT. This encodes CASRVTGPTEKLFF. The J gene is TRBJ1-4, the V gene TRBV2; TRBD1 aligns across 7 bases. The CDR3 loop spans 14 amino acids. Trimming cost V 6 bases and J 8 bases; bases outside gene matches: 9. Looked up from germline, CDR1 is SNHLY and CDR2 is FYNNEI.

CDR3 DNA: TGTGCCAGCAGCTTTGTCTTATCTGGGCACCCCACATCAGCTTTCTTT. Its protein is CASSFVLSGHPTSAFF. The chain recombines TRBV11-2 with TRBJ1-1; no firm D call. V was shortened by 3 bases and J by 10 bases, with 24 bases between the two germline ends. The CDR3 runs to 16 residues. The germline CDR1 and CDR2 sequences are SGHAT and FQNNGV.

This chain links TRBV27 with TRBJ1-3, with TRBD1 matching over 7 bases. CDR1 and CDR2 from the germline V gene are MNHEY and SMNVEV (reference sequence). V lost 5 bases, J lost 6 bases, and 7 bases stayed unmatched. The CDR3 is 14 residues long. The CDR3 spells CASSRQGDLNTIYF. The CDR3 nucleotides read TGTGCCAGCAGTAGGCAGGGGGATTTAAACACCATATATTTT.

The chain has TRBV5-6 and TRBJ1-2, with D perhaps matching TRBD1 (6 bases). The V and J ends lost 4 bases and 4 bases respectively, with 14 bases between them. Germline V gives CDR1 SGHDT, CDR2 YYEEEE. The CDR3 totals 14 residues. In nucleotides, the CDR3 is TGTGCCAGCAGCCCCAATCAGGGGTTCTATGGCTACACCTTC. Encoded protein: CASSPNQGFYGYTF.